The clone carrying this T cell receptor (beta chain) appeared a single time. Its antigen remains unidentified. This sample is drawn from a study of chemoradiotherapy in HPV16-positive cancers. Across the study: Candidate HPV-specific T-cell clones and common TCR motifs came from functional assays in a couple of HPV16-positive patients. Study-wide results and caveats: During treatment, candidate HPV-specific clones and E7-related motifs expanded in tumor.

Assay used: immunoSEQ multiplex PCR; TCRdb lists only in-frame clones, some missing. The sample has roughly 1,900 clones, almost 90% seen once. Repertoires were sampled repeatedly during chemoradiotherapy. Trimming cost V 4 bases and J 5 bases; bases outside gene matches: 1. Germline CDR1 reads SQVTM; CDR2 reads ANQGSEA. The CDR3 is 11 amino acids. Specimen: tumor tissue, collected from a patient who underwent chemoradiotherapy. This receptor was identified in a human donor with HPV-associated anogenital cancer. This rearrangement joins TRBV29-1 to TRBJ1-1; 7 bases map to TRBD1. CDR3 in DNA: TGCAGCGTTGGGGACAGAACTGAAGCTTTCTTT. Translating it yields CSVGDRTEAFF.